Shown below are 24 T cell receptor beta chains from a single sample sequenced in a study of blood T cell repertoires in COVID-19 (TCRdb year 2020). The method behind the library was the immunoSEQ multiplex PCR assay. In TCRdb, the immuneACCESS table is reduced to in-frame sequences with V and J assigned. These tables do not hold every clone; where another copy was compared, an unresolved V gene accounts for under half, and the others remain unexplained. The sample table shows some 250,000 clones, and 81% are seen once. The ten largest clonotypes hold 2.5% to 3.5% of the sample. Sequencing used peripheral blood. These TCRs come from a woman aged 60-75 years with active or convalescent COVID-19.

The chain employs TRBV7-2 and TRBJ1-2; possible D gene TRBD1, 5 bases. Looked up from germline, CDR1 is SGHTA and CDR2 is FQGNSA. The germline V and J ends were trimmed by 4 bases and 4 bases, with 13 bases remaining between them. CDR3 length: 14 residues. The CDR3 nucleotides are TGTGCCAGCAGCTATGACAGCCAAACCTATGGCTACACCTTC. It yields the protein CASSYDSQTYGYTF. The full variable domain, its missing parts supplied by reference TRBV7-2 and TRBJ1-2, is GAGVSQSPSNKVTEKGKDVELRCDPISGHTALYWYRQSLGQGLEFLIYFQGNSAPDKSGLPSDRFSAERTGGSVSTLTIQRTQQEDSAVYLCASSYDSQTYGYTFGSGTRLTVV.

V usage is TRBV12-3 or TRBV12-4 and J usage is TRBJ1-5; a weak D match, TRBD1 (6 bases). The CDR3 runs to 13 residues. V lost 5 bases and J lost 9, with 14 bases in between. CDR3 DNA: TGTGCCAGCAGTGAGACAGGTTCTGGGCCCCAGCATTTT. Its protein product is CASSETGSGPQHF.

This chain joins TRBV5-1 and TRBJ2-3; TRBD1 matches 7 bases. The CDR3 totals 14 residues. After removal of 3 bases from V and 6 bases from J, the junction contained 7 bases not matched to a gene. CDR1 and CDR2 from the germline V gene are SGHRS and YFSETQ. CDR3 amino acids: CASSSGQPSDTQYF. As DNA, the CDR3 is TGCGCCAGCAGCTCGGGACAGCCTTCGGATACGCAGTATTTT.

The chain is built from TRBV5-1 and TRBJ2-3; 12 bases map to TRBD2. The CDR3 covers 17 residues. V trimming: 3 bases; J trimming: 7 bases; junction bases outside the gene matches: 12. The germline V gene has CDR1 SGHRS and CDR2 YFSETQ. The CDR3 DNA sequence: TGCGCCAGCAGCTCCCAGCCTAGCGGGGGGGCCCCAAATACGCAGTATTTT. This encodes CASSSQPSGGAPNTQYF.

The V call is TRBV2, the J call TRBJ1-2; 9 bases are a match to TRBD1. Germline V gene data show CDR1 as SNHLY and CDR2 as FYNNEI. J lost 8 bases, V lost 3 bases, and 10 bases had no gene match. There are 15 residues in the CDR3. The CDR3 DNA reads TGTGCCAGCAGTGACGAGGGACAGGGATCGGACGGCTACACCTTC. It specifies CASSDEGQGSDGYTF.

This clone is a singleton in its sample. The chain combines TRBV5-1 with TRBJ2-7, with 14 bases lining up with TRBD2. The CDR3 is 18 residues long. J gave up 0 bases and V 5 bases, and 10 bases lay outside the gene matches. CDR1 and CDR2 from the germline V gene are SGHRS and YFSETQ. The CDR3 DNA is TGCGCCAGCAGGCCCCCGGGACTAGCGGGGGAGAGCTCCTACGAGCAGTACTTC. This translates into CASRPPGLAGESSYEQYF.

The J gene is TRBJ2-2, the V gene TRBV5-1; tentative D call: TRBD1 (5 bases). Germline V gene data show CDR1 as SGHRS and CDR2 as YFSETQ. Trimming took 1 base from V and 3 from J, leaving 10 bases between them. This CDR3 comprises 15 residues. The CDR3 bases are TGCGCCAGCAGCTTGCTTCAGGGTGACACCGGGGAGCTGTTTTTT. Translated: CASSLLQGDTGELFF. Full variable domain (outside the CDR3, taken from reference TRBV5-1 and TRBJ2-2): KAGVTQTPRYLIKTRGQQVTLSCSPISGHRSVSWYQQTPGQGLQFLFEYFSETQRNKGNFPGRFSGRQFSNSRSEMNVSTLELGDSALYLCASSLLQGDTGELFFGEGSRLTVL.

The chain couples TRBV19 to TRBJ1-5; 9 bases fit TRBD1. CDR1 is LNHDA, CDR2 SQIVND, per germline (reference sequence). V was pared by 0 bases and J by 7 bases, with 4 bases of the junction left unmatched. The CDR3 contains 15 residues. The DNA of the CDR3 is TGTGCCAGTAGTATAGATACAGGGGGCAGACAGCCCCAGCATTTT. Translating it yields CASSIDTGGRQPQHF.

The gene calls are TRBV30 and TRBJ1-4; D gene unclear. V was shortened by 0 bases and J by 5 bases, with 10 bases between the two germline ends. The CDR3 sequence is 14 residues long. Germline assignment: CDR1 GTSNPN and CDR2 SVGIG (reference sequence). This chain's CDR3 is CAWSVLRVNEKLFF. The CDR3 bases are TGTGCCTGGAGTGTACTCCGGGTAAATGAAAAACTGTTTTTT. Based on the CDR3 plus reference TRBV30 and TRBJ1-4, the full variable domain is SQTIHQWPATLVQPVGSPLSLECTVEGTSNPNLYWYRQAAGRGLQLLFYSVGIGQISSEVPQNLSASRPQDRQFILSSKKLLLSDSGFYLCAWSVLRVNEKLFFGSGTQLSVL.

The chain has TRBV13 and TRBJ2-5; D may be TRBD1 (5 bases). The CDR3 has 12 amino acids. With 7 bases removed from V and 0 bases from J, the gap between germline ends came to 6 bases. Germline loops: CDR1 PRHDT, CDR2 FYEKMQ (reference sequence). CDR3 sequence (DNA): TGTGCCAGCACGGACAACCAAGAGACCCAGTACTTC. As protein: CASTDNQETQYF.

This rearrangement joins TRBV30 to TRBJ1-2; 10 positions match TRBD1. Trimming cost V 2 bases and J 5 bases; bases outside gene matches: 8. Germline assignment: CDR1 GTSNPN and CDR2 SVGIG (reference sequence). The CDR3 runs to 15 residues. The CDR3 DNA reads TGTGCCTGGAGTCTCACGACAGGGGGCGGATATGGCTACACCTTC. It yields the protein CAWSLTTGGGYGYTF.

The genes are TRBV5-5 and TRBJ1-3, with a weak D call TRBD1 (5 bases). This CDR3 contains 14 residues. Per the germline V gene, CDR1 is SGHKS and CDR2 is YYEKEE (reference sequence). Trimming pared 6 bases from V and 7 bases from J, leaving 17 bases between. This CDR3 reads CASTSGVVGNTIYF. DNA of the CDR3: TGTGCCAGCACCTCGGGGGTAGTAGGGAACACCATATATTTT.

The chain carries TRBV6-6 and TRBJ2-3, with a possible D match to TRBD2 (5 bases). Germline V gene sequence: CDR1 MNHNY, CDR2 SVGAGI (reference sequence). With 4 bases removed from V and 5 bases from J, the gap between germline ends came to 10 bases. This CDR3 has 13 residues. The chain's CDR3 is CASSLGSGDTQYF. CDR3 sequence (DNA): TGTGCCAGCAGTTTAGGCAGCGGAGATACGCAGTATTTT.

This chain uses TRBV20-1 with TRBJ2-3, with D possibly being TRBD1 (6 bases). V was shortened by 3 bases and J by 5 bases, with 15 bases between the two germline ends. The CDR3 has 14 residues. CDR1 and CDR2 (germline): DFQATT, SNEGSKA (reference sequence). The CDR3: CSASGPGAGDTQYF. CDR3 nucleotide sequence: TGCAGTGCTAGTGGTCCAGGGGCCGGAGATACGCAGTATTTT.

The chain uses TRBV2 and TRBJ2-7, with D uncertain. The V and J ends lost 2 bases and 9 bases respectively, with 14 bases between them. Germline V gene data show CDR1 as SNHLY and CDR2 as FYNNEI. This CDR3 comprises 13 residues. The CDR3 is CASSEMSIPGQYF. The CDR3 DNA reads as TGTGCCAGCAGTGAAATGTCCATACCGGGGCAGTACTTC.

This chain links TRBV30 with TRBJ2-1, with D perhaps TRBD2 (6 bases). Trimming pared 1 base from V and 0 bases from J, leaving 10 bases between. CDR3 length: 15 residues. The germline CDR1 and CDR2 sequences are GTSNPN and SVGIG (reference sequence). The CDR3 region is CAWSEDGSSYNEQFF. CDR3 coding DNA: TGTGCCTGGAGTGAGGACGGGAGCTCCTACAATGAGCAGTTCTTC.

This rearrangement joins TRBV4-2 to TRBJ2-7, with D perhaps matching TRBD2 (7 bases). This CDR3 contains 14 residues. Germline CDR1 LGHNA, CDR2 YNFKEQ. Trimming removed 1 base from V and 4 bases from J, with 11 bases in between. The CDR3 reads CASSQVAGAYEQYF. CDR3 bases: TGTGCCAGCAGCCAAGTCGCGGGGGCGTACGAGCAGTACTTC.

The rearrangement uses TRBV10-3 and TRBJ1-1; D unresolved. Trimming took off 10 bases at V and 4 bases at J, with 16 bases between the two ends. The CDR3 runs to 13 residues. Germline loops: CDR1 ENHRY, CDR2 SYGVKD. CDR3 sequence reads: CATSPDFATEAFF. The CDR3 DNA is TGTGCCACTAGCCCCGACTTCGCCACTGAAGCTTTCTTT.

The genes are TRBV11-3 and TRBJ1-1, with 7 bases identical to TRBD1. CDR3 size: 13 residues. Trimming at V came to 6 bases and at J to 1 base, leaving 2 bases not matched to a gene. Germline values: CDR1 SGHNT, CDR2 YENEEA. CDR3 residues: CASRRTGNTEAFF. Here the CDR3 DNA reads TGTGCCAGCAGACGGACAGGGAACACTGAAGCTTTCTTT.

The chain uses TRBV6-5 and TRBJ2-1; TRBD2 matches at 14 bases. Looked up from germline, CDR1 is MNHEY and CDR2 is SVGAGI. V dropped 8 bases and J dropped 4; count of bases not matched to a gene: 4. This CDR3 region has 15 residues. CDR3 DNA sequence: TGTGCCAGCCGGACTAGCGGGGGGTTGTACAATGAGCAGTTCTTC. Protein product: CASRTSGGLYNEQFF.

This clone was picked up a small number of times. CDR3 nucleotide sequence: TGTGCCACCCTAAGCGGAAGAGACACTGAAGCTTTCTTT. It codes for CATLSGRDTEAFF. The chain employs TRBV10-3 and TRBJ1-1; D uncertain. The CDR3 spans 13 residues. CDR1 and CDR2 (germline): ENHRY, SYGVKD. V gave up 10 bases and J gave up 3 bases, with 15 bases separating them.

The J gene is TRBJ1-1, the V gene TRBV29-1; possibly TRBD1 for D (5 bases). The V end lost 2 bases, the J end lost 1 base, and 20 bases lay between the germline ends. Germline V CDR1 and CDR2: SQVTM, ANQGSEA. The CDR3 is 17 residues long. The CDR3 spells CSVEHPGKEYRNTEAFF. In nucleotides, the CDR3 is TGCAGCGTTGAACACCCAGGGAAGGAATATAGGAACACTGAAGCTTTCTTT.

The chain is built from TRBV2 and TRBJ1-1; 7 bases agree with TRBD1. Germline assignment: CDR1 SNHLY and CDR2 FYNNEI. The CDR3 consists of 16 residues. V shed 0 bases, J shed 0 bases, and the junction held 4 bases outside the gene matches. This CDR3 is CASSEARTGVNTEAFF. In DNA form, the CDR3 reads TGTGCCAGCAGTGAAGCGCGGACAGGAGTGAACACTGAAGCTTTCTTT.

As regards this clone: At one end the junction does not follow the germline gene, possibly because of a read error. The gene calls are TRBV7-7 and TRBJ2-3; the D gene is possibly TRBD1 (6 bases). The length of the CDR3 is 14 residues. CDR1 and CDR2 (germline): SSHAT, FNYEAQ (reference sequence). DNA of the CDR3: TGTGCTAGCAGCCGGGACACCAACGCAGATACGCAGTATTTT. The encoded protein is CASSRDTNADTQYF.